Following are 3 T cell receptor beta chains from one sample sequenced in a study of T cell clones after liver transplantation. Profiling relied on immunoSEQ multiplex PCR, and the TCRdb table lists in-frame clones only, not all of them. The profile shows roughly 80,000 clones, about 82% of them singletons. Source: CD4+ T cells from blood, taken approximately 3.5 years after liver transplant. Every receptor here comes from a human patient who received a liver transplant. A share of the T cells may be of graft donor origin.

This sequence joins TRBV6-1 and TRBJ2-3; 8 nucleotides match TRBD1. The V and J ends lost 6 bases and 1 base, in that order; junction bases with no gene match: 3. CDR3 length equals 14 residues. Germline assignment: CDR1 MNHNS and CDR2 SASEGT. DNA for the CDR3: TGTGCCAGCAGCCTACAGGGGGGCACAGATACGCAGTATTTT. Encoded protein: CASSLQGGTDTQYF.

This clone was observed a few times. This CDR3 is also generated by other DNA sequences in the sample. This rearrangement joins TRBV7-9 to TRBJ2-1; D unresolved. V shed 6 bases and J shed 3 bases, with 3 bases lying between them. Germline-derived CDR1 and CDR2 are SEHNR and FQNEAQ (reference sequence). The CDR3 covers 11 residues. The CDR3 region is CASSFYNEQFF. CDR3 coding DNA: TGTGCCAGCAGTTTCTACAATGAGCAGTTCTTC.

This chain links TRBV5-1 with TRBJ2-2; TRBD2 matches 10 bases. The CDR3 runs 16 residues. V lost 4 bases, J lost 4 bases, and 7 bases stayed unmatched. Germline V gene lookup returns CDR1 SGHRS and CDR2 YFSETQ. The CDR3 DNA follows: TGCGCCAGCAGCCCTCTAGCGGGAGTGTTCACCGGGGAGCTGTTTTTT. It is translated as CASSPLAGVFTGELFF.